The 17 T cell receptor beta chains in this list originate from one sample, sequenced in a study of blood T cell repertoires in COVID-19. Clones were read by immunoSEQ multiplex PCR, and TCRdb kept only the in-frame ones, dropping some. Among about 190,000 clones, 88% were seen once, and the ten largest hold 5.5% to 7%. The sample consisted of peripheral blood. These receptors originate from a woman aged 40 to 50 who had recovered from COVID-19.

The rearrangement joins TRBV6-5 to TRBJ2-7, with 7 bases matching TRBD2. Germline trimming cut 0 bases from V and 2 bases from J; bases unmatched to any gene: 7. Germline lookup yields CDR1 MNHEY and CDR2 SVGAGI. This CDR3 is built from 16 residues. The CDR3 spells CASSYSLRGLTYEQYF. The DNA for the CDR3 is TGTGCCAGCAGTTACTCACTTAGGGGACTAACCTACGAGCAGTACTTC.

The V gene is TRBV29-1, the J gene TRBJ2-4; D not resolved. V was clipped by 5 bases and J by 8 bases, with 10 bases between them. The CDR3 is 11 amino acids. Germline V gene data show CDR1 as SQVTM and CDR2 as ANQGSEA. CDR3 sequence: CSVRQNHIQYF. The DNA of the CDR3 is TGCAGCGTTCGCCAGAACCACATTCAGTACTTC. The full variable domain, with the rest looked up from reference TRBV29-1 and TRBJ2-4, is SAVISQKPSRDICQRGTSLTIQCQVDSQVTMMFWYRQQPGQSLTLIATANQGSEATYESGFVIDKFPISRPNLTFSTLTVSNMSPEDSSIYLCSVRQNHIQYFGAGTRLSVL.

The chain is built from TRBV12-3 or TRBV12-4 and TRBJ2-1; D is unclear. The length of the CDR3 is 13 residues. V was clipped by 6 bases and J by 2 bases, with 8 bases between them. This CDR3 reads CASRTSPYNEQFF. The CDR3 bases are TGTGCCAGCAGAACATCCCCCTACAATGAGCAGTTCTTC.

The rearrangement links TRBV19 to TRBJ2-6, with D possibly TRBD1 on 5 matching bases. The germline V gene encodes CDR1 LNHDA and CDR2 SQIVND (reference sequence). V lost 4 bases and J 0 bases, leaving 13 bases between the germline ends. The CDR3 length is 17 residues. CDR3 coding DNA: TGTGCCAGTAGTACCGAGACAGCCCACTCTGGGGCCAACGTCCTGACTTTC. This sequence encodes CASSTETAHSGANVLTF.

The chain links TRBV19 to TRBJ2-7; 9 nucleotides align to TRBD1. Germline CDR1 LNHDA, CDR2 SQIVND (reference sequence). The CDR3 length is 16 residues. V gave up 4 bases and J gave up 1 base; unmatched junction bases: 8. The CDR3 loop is CASSRRVGQGSYEQYF. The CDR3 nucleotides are TGTGCCAGTAGTAGGAGGGTGGGACAGGGATCCTACGAGCAGTACTTC.

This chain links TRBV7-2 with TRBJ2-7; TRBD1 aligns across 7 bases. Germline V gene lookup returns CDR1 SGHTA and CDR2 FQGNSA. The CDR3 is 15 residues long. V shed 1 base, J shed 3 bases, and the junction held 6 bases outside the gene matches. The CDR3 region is CASSLEGQIFYEQYF. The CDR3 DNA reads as TGTGCCAGCAGCTTAGAGGGACAGATCTTCTACGAGCAGTACTTC.

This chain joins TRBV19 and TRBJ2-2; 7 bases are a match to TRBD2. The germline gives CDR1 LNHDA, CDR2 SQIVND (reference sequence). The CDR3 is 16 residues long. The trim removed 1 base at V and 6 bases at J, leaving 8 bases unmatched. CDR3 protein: CASSIAGGRSAGELFF. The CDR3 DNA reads TGTGCCAGTAGTATAGCTGGCGGGAGATCGGCCGGGGAGCTGTTTTTT.

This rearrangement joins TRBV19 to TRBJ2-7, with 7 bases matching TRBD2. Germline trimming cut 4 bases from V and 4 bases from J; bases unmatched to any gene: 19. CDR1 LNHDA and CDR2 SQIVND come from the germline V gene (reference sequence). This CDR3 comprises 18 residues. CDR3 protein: CASSNRDSGTTFPYEQYF. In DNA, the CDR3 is TGTGCCAGTAGTAACCGGGACTCCGGGACTACATTTCCTTACGAGCAGTACTTC.

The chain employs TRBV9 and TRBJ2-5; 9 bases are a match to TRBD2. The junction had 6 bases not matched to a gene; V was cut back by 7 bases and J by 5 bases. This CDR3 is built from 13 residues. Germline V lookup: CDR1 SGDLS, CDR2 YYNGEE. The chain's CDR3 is CASGTSGLETQYF. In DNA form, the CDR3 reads TGTGCCAGCGGAACTAGCGGGCTTGAGACCCAGTACTTC.

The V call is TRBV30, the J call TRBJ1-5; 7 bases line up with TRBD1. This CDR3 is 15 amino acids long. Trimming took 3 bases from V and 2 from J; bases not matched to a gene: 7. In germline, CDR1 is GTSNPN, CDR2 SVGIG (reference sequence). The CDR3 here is CAWSPDRTGNQPQHF. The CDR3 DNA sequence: TGTGCCTGGAGCCCGGACAGGACAGGCAATCAGCCCCAGCATTTT.

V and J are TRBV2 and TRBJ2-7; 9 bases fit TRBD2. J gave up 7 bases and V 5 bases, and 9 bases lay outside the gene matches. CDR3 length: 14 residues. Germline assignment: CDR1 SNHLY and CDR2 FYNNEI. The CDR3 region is CASSLAGGRREQYF. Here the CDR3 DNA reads TGTGCCAGCAGTCTGGCGGGAGGGCGGCGAGAGCAGTACTTC.

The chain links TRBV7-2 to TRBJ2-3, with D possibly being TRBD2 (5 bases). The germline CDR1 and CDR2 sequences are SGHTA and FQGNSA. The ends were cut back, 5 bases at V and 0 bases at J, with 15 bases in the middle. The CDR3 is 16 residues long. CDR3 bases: TGTGCCAGCAGCCCACCGGGCGGCGGGAGCACAGATACGCAGTATTTT. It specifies CASSPPGGGSTDTQYF.

CDR3 in amino acids: CASSEQSVYTEAFF. The CDR3 bases are TGCGCCAGCAGCGAACAATCAGTCTACACTGAAGCTTTCTTT. J is TRBJ1-1 and V is TRBV5-1, with D unresolved. This CDR3 has 14 amino acids. Trimming shortened V by 4 bases and J by 3 bases, and 13 bases separated the two germline ends. The germline V gene has CDR1 SGHRS and CDR2 YFSETQ.

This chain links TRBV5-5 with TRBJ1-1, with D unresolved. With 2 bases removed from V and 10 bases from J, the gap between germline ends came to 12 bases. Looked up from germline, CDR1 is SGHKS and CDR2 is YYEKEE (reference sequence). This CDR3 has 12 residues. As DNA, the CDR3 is TGTGCCAGCAGCTTTGAGGGTGTGGGAGCTTTCTTT. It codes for CASSFEGVGAFF.

The CDR3 nucleotides read TGTGCCAGCACCCTCCTAGGGGGGGATGGCTACACCTTC. Translated, it gives CASTLLGGDGYTF. The chain combines TRBV3-1 (or the pseudogene TRBV3-2) with TRBJ1-2; TRBD1 might be the D (6 bases). Germline loops: CDR1 LGHDT, CDR2 YNNKEL (reference sequence). This CDR3 is built from 13 residues. Trimming removed 7 bases from V and 6 bases from J, with 15 bases in between.

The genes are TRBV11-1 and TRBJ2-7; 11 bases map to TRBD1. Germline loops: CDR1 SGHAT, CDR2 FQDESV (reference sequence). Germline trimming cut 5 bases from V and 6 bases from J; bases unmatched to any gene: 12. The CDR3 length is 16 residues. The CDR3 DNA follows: TGTGCCAGCAGCGGACAGGGGGCGCATAAGATGGGCGAGCAGTACTTC. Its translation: CASSGQGAHKMGEQYF.

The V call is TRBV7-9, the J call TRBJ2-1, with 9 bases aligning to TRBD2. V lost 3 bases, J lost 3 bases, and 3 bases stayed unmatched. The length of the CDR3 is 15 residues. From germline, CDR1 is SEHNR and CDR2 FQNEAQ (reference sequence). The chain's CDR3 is CASSFLAGNYNEQFF. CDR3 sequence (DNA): TGTGCCAGCAGCTTTCTAGCGGGAAACTACAATGAGCAGTTCTTC. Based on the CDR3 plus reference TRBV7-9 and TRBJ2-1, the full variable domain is DTGVSQNPRHKITKRGQNVTFRCDPISEHNRLYWYRQTLGQGPEFLTYFQNEAQLEKSRLLSDRFSAERPKGSFSTLEIQRTEQGDSAMYLCASSFLAGNYNEQFFGPGTRLTVL.